This T cell receptor (beta chain) appears in the sequencing data of a study of shared clonotypes between healthy human individuals. Caucasian adults residing in Nashville, Tennessee made up all the donors. Genomic DNA for unsorted samples, which was extracted with the QIAamp DNA Blood Mini kit, came from 85 million to 90 million PBMCs. Data came from immunoSEQ multiplex PCR; TCRdb stores just in-frame clones and leaves some out. This table holds approximately 500,000 clones, more than 75% found once. Looked up from germline, CDR1 is MNHEY and CDR2 is SVGAGI. CDR3 length: 14 residues. Trimming removed 6 bases from V and 5 bases from J; junction bases left unmatched: 8.

Sequencing was performed on PBMCs. The TCR comes from a woman aged 40-49 years in good health. Some clones in this sample may be carry-over from other donors' samples. The J gene is TRBJ2-7, the V gene TRBV6-5, with 9 bases aligning to TRBD1. The CDR3: CASSSTGGVNEQYF. The CDR3 nucleotides read TGTGCCAGCAGCTCAACAGGGGGCGTGAACGAGCAGTACTTC.